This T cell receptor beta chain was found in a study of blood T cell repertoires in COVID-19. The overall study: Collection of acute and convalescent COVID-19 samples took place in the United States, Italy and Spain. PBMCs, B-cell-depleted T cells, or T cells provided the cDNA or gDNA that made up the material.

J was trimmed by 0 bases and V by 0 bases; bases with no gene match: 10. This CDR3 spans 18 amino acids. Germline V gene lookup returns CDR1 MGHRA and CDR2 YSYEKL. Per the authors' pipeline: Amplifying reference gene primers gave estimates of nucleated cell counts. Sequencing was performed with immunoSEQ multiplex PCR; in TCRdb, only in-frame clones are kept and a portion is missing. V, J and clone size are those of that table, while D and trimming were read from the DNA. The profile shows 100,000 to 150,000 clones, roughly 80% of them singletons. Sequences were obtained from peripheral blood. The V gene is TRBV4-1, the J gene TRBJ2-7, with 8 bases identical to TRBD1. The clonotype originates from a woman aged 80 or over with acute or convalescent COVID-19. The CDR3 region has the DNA TGCGCCAGCAGCCAAGATTATAAGCGGCAGGGGGCCTCCTACGAGCAGTACTTC. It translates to CASSQDYKRQGASYEQYF.